This entry lists 18 T cell receptor beta chains sequenced from one sample in a study of OX40 agonist ivuxolimab in advanced cancers. Repertoires were generated with immunoSEQ multiplex PCR, while TCRdb's copy carries only in-frame clones and drops some. The table shows about 82,000 clones, with roughly nine tenths occurring only once. The sequencing used CD4+ or CD8+ T cells sorted from blood, collected in a trial of the OX40 agonist ivuxolimab. Receptors were obtained from an adult with an advanced solid tumor such as melanoma, head and neck, liver or kidney cancer.

The J gene is TRBJ2-1, the V gene TRBV6-1; 9 bases are a match to TRBD2. The CDR3 covers 15 residues. J was trimmed by 8 bases and V by 7 bases; bases with no gene match: 12. In germline, CDR1 is MNHNS, CDR2 SASEGT. CDR3 protein: CASILRREGFDEQFF. The DNA of the CDR3 is TGTGCCAGCATTCTGCGGCGGGAGGGCTTCGATGAGCAGTTCTTC.

The rearrangement links TRBV29-1 to TRBJ2-7; 8 bases are shared with TRBD2. In germline, CDR1 is SQVTM, CDR2 ANQGSEA. After removal of 1 base from V and 4 bases from J, the junction contained 3 bases not matched to a gene. The length of the CDR3 is 13 residues. Written as DNA, the CDR3 is TGCAGCGTTGAAGCACGGGAGGGTTACGAGCAGTACTTC. It yields the protein CSVEAREGYEQYF.

V gene TRBV27 combines with J gene TRBJ1-1; weak D call: TRBD1 (5 bases). The CDR3 has 14 amino acids. Germline CDR1 and CDR2: MNHEY and SMNVEV (reference sequence). V shed 2 bases and J shed 1 base, with 8 bases lying between them. DNA of the CDR3: TGTGCCAGCAGTTTACTAGGGACGAACACTGAAGCTTTCTTT. It yields the protein CASSLLGTNTEAFF.

The genes are TRBV19 and TRBJ1-4; no clear D gene. This CDR3 has 14 residues. Trimming took off 5 bases at V and 14 bases at J, with 21 bases between the two ends. CDR1 and CDR2 (germline): LNHDA, SQIVND (reference sequence). In DNA form, the CDR3 reads TGTGCCAGTAGTCCTCAGGCAGATTCGAGGACGCTGTTTTTT. The encoded protein is CASSPQADSRTLFF. The full variable domain, rest sourced from reference TRBV19 and TRBJ1-4, is DGGITQSPKYLFRKEGQNVTLSCEQNLNHDAMYWYRQDPGQGLRLIYYSQIVNDFQKGDIAEGYSVSREKKESFPLTVTSAQKNPTAFYLCASSPQADSRTLFFGSGTQLSVL.

The chain uses TRBV6-5 and TRBJ1-2, with TRBD1 matching 8 bases. V gave up 5 bases and J gave up 3 bases; unmatched junction bases: 2. The CDR3 spans 13 residues. Germline values: CDR1 MNHEY, CDR2 SVGAGI. The DNA for the CDR3 is TGTGCCAGCAGTCAGGGGGCGGACTATGGCTACACCTTC. Amino acid sequence: CASSQGADYGYTF.

This clone came up once. The chain has TRBV29-1 and TRBJ2-3, with D possibly being TRBD1 (6 bases). Trimming pared 7 bases from V and 0 bases from J, leaving 11 bases between. The CDR3 is made up of 13 amino acids. CDR1 is SQVTM, CDR2 ANQGSEA, per germline. The DNA of the CDR3 is TGCAGCGCGGACAGCACTAGCACAGATACGCAGTATTTT. This codes for CSADSTSTDTQYF.

The V and J genes are TRBV28 and TRBJ2-7, with TRBD1 matching 12 bases. Unmatched junction bases numbered 9, after V lost 8 bases and J lost 4 bases. The CDR3 consists of 15 residues. Germline lookup yields CDR1 MDHEN and CDR2 SYDVKM. This chain's CDR3 is CASDTPGQGAYEQYF. Written as DNA, the CDR3 is TGTGCCAGCGATACTCCGGGACAGGGGGCTTACGAGCAGTACTTC.

This clone was detected once. This chain joins TRBV5-1 and TRBJ1-3; 7 nucleotides line up with TRBD1. Germline V gives CDR1 SGHRS, CDR2 YFSETQ. The CDR3 loop spans 14 amino acids. The V gene end was trimmed by 6 bases and the J gene end by 4 bases; junction bases not matched to a gene: 7. The CDR3 sequence is CASKLTGLGNTIYF. The CDR3 DNA reads TGCGCCAGCAAATTGACAGGGCTAGGAAACACCATATATTTT.

The chain employs TRBV9 and TRBJ2-7, with TRBD1 matching over 8 bases. The CDR3 has 13 residues. Per germline, CDR1 SGDLS and CDR2 YYNGEE. Trimming at V came to 4 bases and at J to 4 bases, leaving 4 bases not matched to a gene. CDR3: CASSFGQGYEQYF. In DNA form, the CDR3 reads TGTGCCAGCAGCTTCGGACAGGGTTACGAGCAGTACTTC.

This rearrangement joins TRBV27 to TRBJ2-3; D is tentatively TRBD1 or TRBD2 (5 bases each). V lost 2 bases, J lost 3 bases, and 15 bases lay in between. The germline V gene has CDR1 MNHEY and CDR2 SMNVEV (reference sequence). The CDR3 sequence is 16 residues long. The CDR3 DNA sequence: TGTGCCAGCAGTTTAACCCTGGGGGTTTCGACAGATACGCAGTATTTT. It yields the protein CASSLTLGVSTDTQYF.

The chain recombines TRBV28 with TRBJ2-1; D may correspond to TRBD1 or TRBD2 (5 bases each). The CDR3 totals 14 residues. Between the trimmed V and J ends, which lost 8 bases and 7 bases, there was a span of 18 bases. Germline V gene lookup returns CDR1 MDHEN and CDR2 SYDVKM. The CDR3 loop reads CASSGTGNTNEQFF. The CDR3 DNA reads TGTGCCAGCTCTGGGACCGGGAATACAAATGAGCAGTTCTTC.

V and J are TRBV15 and TRBJ2-2; TRBD1 aligns across 12 bases. V shed 0 bases, J shed 8 bases, and the junction held 4 bases outside the gene matches. The germline V gene has CDR1 LNHNV and CDR2 YYDKDF (reference sequence). This CDR3 is built from 16 residues. CDR3 protein: CATSREGQGAKGELFF. DNA of the CDR3: TGTGCCACCAGCAGAGAGGGACAGGGGGCGAAGGGGGAGCTGTTTTTT.

This clone occurred a few times. The chain carries TRBV5-8 and TRBJ2-2; tentative D call: TRBD2 (6 bases). The CDR3 extends over 15 amino acids. Germline V gene sequence: CDR1 SGHTS, CDR2 YDEGEE. V shed 3 bases and J shed 4 bases, with 13 bases lying between them. CDR3 region: CASSWEVFGTGELFF. The CDR3 DNA sequence: TGTGCCAGCAGCTGGGAGGTATTTGGCACCGGGGAGCTGTTTTTT.

The rearrangement joins TRBV28 to TRBJ2-7; D may be TRBD2 (6 bases). V shed 5 bases and J shed 0 bases, with 14 bases lying between them. Germline V gene sequence: CDR1 MDHEN, CDR2 SYDVKM. The CDR3 covers 15 residues. The CDR3 sequence: CASSSQGLSSYEQYF. CDR3 nucleotide sequence: TGTGCCAGCAGTAGCCAGGGACTTAGCTCCTACGAGCAGTACTTC.

As for this clone: Other DNA sequences of this sample code for an identical CDR3. The chain has TRBV5-1 and TRBJ2-1; no clear D. Trimming pared 0 bases from V and 4 bases from J, leaving 8 bases between. The CDR3 sequence is 14 residues long. CDR1 is SGHRS, CDR2 YFSETQ, per germline. The CDR3 reads CASSLGAGYNEQFF. CDR3 DNA sequence: TGCGCCAGCAGCTTGGGGGCTGGGTACAATGAGCAGTTCTTC.

The V gene is TRBV28, the J gene TRBJ2-1, with TRBD2 identical over 8 bases. This CDR3 is built from 17 residues. Trimming at V came to 5 bases and at J to 0 bases, leaving 9 bases not matched to a gene. CDR1 and CDR2 from the germline V gene are MDHEN and SYDVKM. CDR3 sequence: CASSPHSGGGSYNEQFF. The CDR3 nucleotides are TGTGCCAGCAGTCCCCACTCGGGGGGGGGCTCCTACAATGAGCAGTTCTTC.

CDR3 DNA sequence: TGCCCCGTTTTTCTAGCCAAAAACATTCAGTACTTC. Its protein is CPVFLAKNIQYF. The chain joins TRBV1 to TRBJ2-4; TRBD2, as called in the table, went unchecked against the DNA. TRBV1 is listed as a pseudogene. There are 12 residues in the CDR3.

This chain joins TRBV6-5 and TRBJ2-7; weak D call: TRBD1 (5 bases). The CDR3 length is 15 residues. Germline CDR1 MNHEY, CDR2 SVGAGI. Trimming removed 0 bases at V and 0 bases at J, with 9 bases between. CDR3 bases: TGTGCCAGCAGTTACTCGTGGCAGGGCTCCTACGAGCAGTACTTC. As protein: CASSYSWQGSYEQYF.